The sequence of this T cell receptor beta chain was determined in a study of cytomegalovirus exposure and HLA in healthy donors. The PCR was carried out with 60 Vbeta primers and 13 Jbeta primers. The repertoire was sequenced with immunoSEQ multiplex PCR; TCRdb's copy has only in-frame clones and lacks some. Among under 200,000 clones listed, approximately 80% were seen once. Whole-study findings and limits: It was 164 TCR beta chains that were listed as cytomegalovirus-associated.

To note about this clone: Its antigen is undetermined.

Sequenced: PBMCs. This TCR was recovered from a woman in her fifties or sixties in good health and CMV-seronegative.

CDR3 sequence reads: CASTSGSPGDTQYF. For the CDR3, the DNA is TGTGCCAGCACCAGCGGCAGTCCTGGAGATACGCAGTATTTT. V usage is TRBV6-1 and J usage is TRBJ2-3, with D maybe TRBD2 (5 bases). V was cut by 7 bases and J by 5 bases, with 16 bases left in between. The CDR3 is made up of 14 amino acids. Germline V gene data show CDR1 as MNHNS and CDR2 as SASEGT.